These T cell receptor beta chains were read from a single sample in a study of blood T cell repertoires in COVID-19. The repertoire was sequenced with immunoSEQ multiplex PCR; TCRdb's copy has only in-frame clones and lacks some. The repertoire holds some 15,000 clones, with around 80% as singletons. The sample comprised peripheral blood. The receptors here all came from a woman in her 70s with active COVID-19. The CDR3 runs from the conserved cysteine through the conserved F or W. The order of the fields is CDR3 DNA, CDR3 protein, D gene, J gene, V gene, clone size. The D gene is left open where the match is weak. Clone size is stated in some rows and not others, as once, few, many or a class when expanded.

TGTGCCACCAGTGGGCCAAGGGACCCGACGACGGGAGGGCTTGAGAATGAGCAGTTCTTC	CATSGPRDPTTGGLENEQFF	TRBD2	TRBJ2-1	TRBV24-1	NA
TGTGCCAGCAGCCCGTGGGGTGACAGCGCAGATACGCAGTATTTT	CASSPWGDSADTQYF	NA	TRBJ2-3	TRBV7-8	NA
TGTGCCAGCAGCCCGCGGGGGGGGCGAAGCTCCTACAATGAGCAGTTCTTC	CASSPRGGRSSYNEQFF	TRBD2	TRBJ2-1	TRBV6-2/TRBV6-3	few
TGTGCCAGCAGTTTAGACAGGGGGTCAGATAACTATGGCTACACCTTC	CASSLDRGSDNYGYTF	TRBD1	TRBJ1-2	TRBV28	NA
TGTGCCAGCACGGGTGGGGGGAGCACAGATACGCAGTATTTT	CASTGGGSTDTQYF	NA	TRBJ2-3	TRBV7-9	NA
TGTGCCAGTAGTATAGGGCGACAGACCGTGACGCCCCAGCATTTT	CASSIGRQTVTPQHF	NA	TRBJ1-5	TRBV19	few
TGCGCCAGCAGTGTGACTAGCGGGAGCTCCTACAATGAGCAGTTCTTC	CASSVTSGSSYNEQFF	TRBD2	TRBJ2-1	TRBV5-1	NA
TGTGCCACCAGTGAAGGAGGGACAGGGGGTTTTTCACCCCTCCACTTT	CATSEGGTGGFSPLHF	TRBD1	TRBJ1-6	TRBV24-1	few
TGTGCCAGCTCACCACGACAGGGGGCGCAAGAAAAACTGTTTTTT	CASSPRQGAQEKLFF	TRBD1	TRBJ1-4	TRBV18	NA
TGTGCCAGCAGCTTAGGTCCCGGGACTACCTACGAGCAGTACTTC	CASSLGPGTTYEQYF	TRBD2	TRBJ2-7	TRBV11-2	NA
TGTGCCAGTAGTATAGCAGGGGCTGCTGGAAACACCATATATTTT	CASSIAGAAGNTIYF	NA	TRBJ1-3	TRBV19	NA
TGTGCCAGCAGTCCCACAGGAAATCAGCCCCAGCATTTT	CASSPTGNQPQHF	NA	TRBJ1-5	TRBV6-6	NA
TGTGCCAGCAGCTTTACCGGGACAGAGAATGGCTACACCTTC	CASSFTGTENGYTF	TRBD1	TRBJ1-2	TRBV7-2	NA
TGTGCCACCCGAGTCGTCCCCAAAACTAGCGGGAGTGTCGACGAGCAGTACTTC	CATRVVPKTSGSVDEQYF	TRBD2	TRBJ2-7	TRBV10-3	NA
TGTGCCAGCAGTCAGATACCGGGACAGCCAGAAAAACTGTTTTTT	CASSQIPGQPEKLFF	TRBD1	TRBJ1-4	TRBV5-5	NA
TGTGCCAGCAGCCAAGATGGACTAGCGGAAGCCTACGAGCAGTACTTC	CASSQDGLAEAYEQYF	TRBD2	TRBJ2-7	TRBV4-2	NA
TGTGCCAGCAGTCCCCGTCGTCAGCCCCAGCATTTT	CASSPRRQPQHF	NA	TRBJ1-5	TRBV28	NA
TGTGCCAGCAGCTTATTGGGACAGGGGGTAGTACCCCTCCACTTT	CASSLLGQGVVPLHF	TRBD1	TRBJ1-6	TRBV7-2	NA
TGTGCCAGCAGCTTAAATTATTTGACTTACGACTCCTACGAGCAGTACTTC	CASSLNYLTYDSYEQYF	NA	TRBJ2-7	TRBV11-2	NA
TGTGCCAGCAGCCAAAGCGGACTAGCGGGATTCTACGAGCAGTACTTC	CASSQSGLAGFYEQYF	TRBD2	TRBJ2-7	TRBV3-1/TRBV3-2	NA
TGCGCCAGCAGTGAGGGGCGGGAGGGCCGGTATGAGCAGTTCTTC	CASSEGREGRYEQFF	TRBD2	TRBJ2-1	TRBV10-1	NA
TGTGCCAGCGGACAGGGGTTCAATCAGCCCCAGCATTTT	CASGQGFNQPQHF	TRBD1	TRBJ1-5	TRBV19	few
TGTGCCACCAGCAGTTTACAGGTCTATGAAAAACTGTTTTTT	CATSSLQVYEKLFF	NA	TRBJ1-4	TRBV15	few
TGTGCCAGCAGTCGAGACTACCGGCCCGCCTACGAGCAGTACTTC	CASSRDYRPAYEQYF	NA	TRBJ2-7	TRBV27	once
TGTGCCAGCAGACTAGCGGGGTCCACCGGGGAGCTGTTTTTT	CASRLAGSTGELFF	TRBD2	TRBJ2-2	TRBV9	NA
TGTGCCAGCAGGTCCGTCGCTAGCAGAGAGCAGTTCTTC	CASRSVASREQFF	NA	TRBJ2-1	TRBV6-5	NA
TGCGCCAGCAGCTTTTCGAGCAGGGGGGCCGGGGAGCCCTACAATGAGCAGTTCTTC	CASSFSSRGAGEPYNEQFF	NA	TRBJ2-1	TRBV5-1	NA
TGTGCTTCCCTCGGACAGGATGGCCATGGCTACACCTTC	CASLGQDGHGYTF	TRBD1	TRBJ1-2	TRBV19	NA
TGTGCCATCAGTGAATCGGACAGGGGATGGACCCGGGATACGCAGTATTTT	CAISESDRGWTRDTQYF	TRBD1	TRBJ2-3	TRBV10-3	NA
TGTGCCAGCAGCAGCGGCGCGGGAGCCGGAGATACGCAGTATTTT	CASSSGAGAGDTQYF	TRBD2	TRBJ2-3	TRBV7-3	NA
TGTGCCAGCAGCCCGGTTACGGCGGGCTATGGCTACACCTTC	CASSPVTAGYGYTF	NA	TRBJ1-2	TRBV7-9	NA
TGCGCCAGCAGCTTGGGAGGGATAACTGAAGATACGCAGTATTTT	CASSLGGITEDTQYF	NA	TRBJ2-3	TRBV5-1	once
TGTGCCATCAGTACGCCCGACCGGGAGGGCAATGAGCAGTTCTTC	CAISTPDREGNEQFF	TRBD2	TRBJ2-1	TRBV10-3	NA
TGCGCCAGCCTCCCCTCGTTGAGCGGGAGTTTCAGTGAGCAGTTCTTC	CASLPSLSGSFSEQFF	TRBD2	TRBJ2-1	TRBV5-1	NA
TGTGCCAGCAGAAGAAGGACTAGCGGGAGTGTTGCAGATACGCAGTATTTT	CASRRRTSGSVADTQYF	TRBD2	TRBJ2-3	TRBV28	once
TGTGCCAGCAGCCAATACACTAGCGGGAGAGCTAGCACAGATACGCAGTATTTT	CASSQYTSGRASTDTQYF	TRBD2	TRBJ2-3	TRBV14	NA
TGTGCCAGTAGTACCGGGAAAAACTATGGCTACACCTTC	CASSTGKNYGYTF	NA	TRBJ1-2	TRBV19	NA
TGTGCCAGTAGGAAGACAGGACTGAAGAACTATGGCTACACCTTC	CASRKTGLKNYGYTF	NA	TRBJ1-2	TRBV19	NA
TGTGCCAGCGGGCGGGCTTCCTACGAGCAGTACTTC	CASGRASYEQYF	NA	TRBJ2-7	TRBV7-9	NA
TGTGCCAGCAGCTGGGGCCTCCCGACCCAGTACTTC	CASSWGLPTQYF	NA	TRBJ2-5	TRBV5-8	NA
TGTGCCGCCTCTACAGGGAGTAAGGCCGGGGAGCTGTTTTTT	CAASTGSKAGELFF	NA	TRBJ2-2	TRBV28	NA
TGTGCCAGCAGTTACTCTTCAGGGCAGTGGGAGCAGTTCTTC	CASSYSSGQWEQFF	NA	TRBJ2-1	TRBV6-5	once
TGTGCCAGCACTTTTGGACAGGAGTACGAGCAGTACTTC	CASTFGQEYEQYF	TRBD1	TRBJ2-7	TRBV2	few
TGTGCCAGCAGCCACCAAGTATCTAGGACTAGCGGGAGTTACAATGAGCAGTTCTTC	CASSHQVSRTSGSYNEQFF	TRBD2	TRBJ2-1	TRBV3-1/TRBV3-2	NA
TGTGCCAGCAGCCCCTCCCTGTGGGCCGACGATCAGCCCCAGCATTTT	CASSPSLWADDQPQHF	NA	TRBJ1-5	TRBV7-9	NA
TGCAGCGTACCCGGGACAGGGGATGAAAAACTGTTTTTT	CSVPGTGDEKLFF	TRBD1	TRBJ1-4	TRBV29-1	NA